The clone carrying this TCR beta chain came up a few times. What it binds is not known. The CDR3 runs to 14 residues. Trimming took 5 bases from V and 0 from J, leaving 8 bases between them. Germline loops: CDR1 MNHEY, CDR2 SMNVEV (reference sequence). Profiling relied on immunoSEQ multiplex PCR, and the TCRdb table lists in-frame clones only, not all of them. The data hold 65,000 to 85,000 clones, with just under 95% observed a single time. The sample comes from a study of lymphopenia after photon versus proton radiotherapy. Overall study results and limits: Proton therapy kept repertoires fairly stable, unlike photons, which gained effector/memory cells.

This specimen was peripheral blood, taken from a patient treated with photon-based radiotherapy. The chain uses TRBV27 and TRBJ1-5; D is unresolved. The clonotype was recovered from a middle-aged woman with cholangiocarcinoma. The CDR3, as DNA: TGTGCCAGCAGTACTTTGATTAGCAATCAGCCCCAGCATTTT. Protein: CASSTLISNQPQHF.